The clone carrying this TCR beta chain was seen repeatedly, ten times or more. These data belong to a study of naive and memory T cell subsets. The beta constant-region primer was an equimolar mix of two oligonucleotides covering TRBC1 and TRBC2. One entry per CDR3 protein results from TCRdb running MiXCR on the UMI-ligation and nested PCR reads. The sample includes some 100,000 distinct CDR3 sequences, approximately 6.5% of them seen just once. The sequencing input was central memory CD4+ T cells from blood. This clonotype was obtained from a human donor in good health.

In DNA, the CDR3 is TGTGCCAGCTCACCTCCTGTGGGCAAGGGCAATCAGCCCCAGCATTTT. Translating it yields CASSPPVGKGNQPQHF. The rearrangement links TRBV18 to TRBJ1-5, with D unresolved. Per the germline V gene, CDR1 is KGHSH and CDR2 is LQKENI. The V end lost 3 bases, the J end lost 2 bases, and 14 bases lay between the germline ends. The CDR3 is made up of 16 amino acids.